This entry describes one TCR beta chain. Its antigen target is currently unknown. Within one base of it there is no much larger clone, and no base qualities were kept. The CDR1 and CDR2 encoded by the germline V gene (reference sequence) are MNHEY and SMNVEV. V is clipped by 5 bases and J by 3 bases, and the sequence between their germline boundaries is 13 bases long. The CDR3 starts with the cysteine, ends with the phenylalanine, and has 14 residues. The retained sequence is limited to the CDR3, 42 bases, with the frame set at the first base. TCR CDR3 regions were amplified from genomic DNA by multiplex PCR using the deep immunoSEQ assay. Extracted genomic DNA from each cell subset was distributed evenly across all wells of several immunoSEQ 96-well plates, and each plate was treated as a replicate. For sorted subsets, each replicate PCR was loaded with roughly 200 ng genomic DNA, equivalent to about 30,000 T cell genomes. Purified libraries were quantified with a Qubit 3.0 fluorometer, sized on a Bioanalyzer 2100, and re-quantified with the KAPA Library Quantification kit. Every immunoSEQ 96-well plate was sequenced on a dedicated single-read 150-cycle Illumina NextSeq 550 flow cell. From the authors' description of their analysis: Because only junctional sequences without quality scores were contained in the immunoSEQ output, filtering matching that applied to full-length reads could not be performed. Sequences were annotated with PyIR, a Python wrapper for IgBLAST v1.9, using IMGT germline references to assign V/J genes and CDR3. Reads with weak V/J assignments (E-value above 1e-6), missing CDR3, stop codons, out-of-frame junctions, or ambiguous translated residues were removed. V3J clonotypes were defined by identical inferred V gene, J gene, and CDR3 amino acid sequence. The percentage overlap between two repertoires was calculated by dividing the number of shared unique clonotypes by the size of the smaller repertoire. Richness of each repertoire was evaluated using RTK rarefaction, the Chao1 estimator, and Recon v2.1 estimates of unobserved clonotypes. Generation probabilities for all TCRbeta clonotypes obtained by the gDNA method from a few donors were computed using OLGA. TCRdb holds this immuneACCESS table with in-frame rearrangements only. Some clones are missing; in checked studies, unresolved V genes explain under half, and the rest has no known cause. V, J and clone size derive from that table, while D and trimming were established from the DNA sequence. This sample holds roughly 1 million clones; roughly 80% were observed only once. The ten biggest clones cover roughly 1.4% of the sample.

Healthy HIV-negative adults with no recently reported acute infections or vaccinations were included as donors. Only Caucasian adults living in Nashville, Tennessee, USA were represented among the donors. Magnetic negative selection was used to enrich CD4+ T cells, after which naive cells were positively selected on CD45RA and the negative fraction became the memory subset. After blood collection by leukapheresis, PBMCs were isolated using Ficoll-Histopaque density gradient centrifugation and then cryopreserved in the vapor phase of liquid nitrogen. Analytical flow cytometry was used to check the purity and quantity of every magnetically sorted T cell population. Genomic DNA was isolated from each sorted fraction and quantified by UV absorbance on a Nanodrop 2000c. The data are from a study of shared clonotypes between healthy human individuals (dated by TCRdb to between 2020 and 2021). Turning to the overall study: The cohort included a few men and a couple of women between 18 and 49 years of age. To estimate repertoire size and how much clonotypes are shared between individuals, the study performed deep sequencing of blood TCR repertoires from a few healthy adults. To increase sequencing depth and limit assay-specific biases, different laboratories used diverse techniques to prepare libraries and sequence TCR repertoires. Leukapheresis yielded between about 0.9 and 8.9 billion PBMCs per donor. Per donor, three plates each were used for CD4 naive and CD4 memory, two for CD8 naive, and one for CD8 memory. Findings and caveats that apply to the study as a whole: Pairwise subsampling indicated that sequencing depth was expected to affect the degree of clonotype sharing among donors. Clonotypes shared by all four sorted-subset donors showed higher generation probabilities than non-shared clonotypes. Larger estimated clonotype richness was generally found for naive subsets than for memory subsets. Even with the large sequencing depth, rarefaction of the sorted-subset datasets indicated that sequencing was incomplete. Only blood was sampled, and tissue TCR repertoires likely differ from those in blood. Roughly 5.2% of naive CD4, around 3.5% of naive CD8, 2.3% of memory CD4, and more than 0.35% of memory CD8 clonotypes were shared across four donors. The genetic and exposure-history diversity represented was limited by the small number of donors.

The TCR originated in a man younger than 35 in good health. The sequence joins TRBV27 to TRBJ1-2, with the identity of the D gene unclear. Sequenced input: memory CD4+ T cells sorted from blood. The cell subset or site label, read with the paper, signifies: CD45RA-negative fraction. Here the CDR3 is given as CASSPPLGHYGYTF. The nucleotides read TGTGCCAGCAGTCCTCCGCTTGGTCACTATGGCTACACCTTC.